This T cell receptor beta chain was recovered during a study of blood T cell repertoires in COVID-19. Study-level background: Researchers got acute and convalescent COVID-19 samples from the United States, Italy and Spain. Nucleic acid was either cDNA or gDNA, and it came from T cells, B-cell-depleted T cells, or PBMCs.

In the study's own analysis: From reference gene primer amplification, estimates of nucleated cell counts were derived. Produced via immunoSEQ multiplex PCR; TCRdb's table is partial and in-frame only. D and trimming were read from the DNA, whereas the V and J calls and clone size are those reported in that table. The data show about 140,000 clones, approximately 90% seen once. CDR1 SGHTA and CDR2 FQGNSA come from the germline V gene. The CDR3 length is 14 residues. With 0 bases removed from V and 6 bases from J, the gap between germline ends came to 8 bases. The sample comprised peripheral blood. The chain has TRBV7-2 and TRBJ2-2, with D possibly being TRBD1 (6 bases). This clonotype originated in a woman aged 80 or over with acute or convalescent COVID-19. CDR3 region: CASSLARGSGELFF. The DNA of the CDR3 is TGTGCCAGCAGCTTAGCGAGGGGGTCCGGGGAGCTGTTTTTT.